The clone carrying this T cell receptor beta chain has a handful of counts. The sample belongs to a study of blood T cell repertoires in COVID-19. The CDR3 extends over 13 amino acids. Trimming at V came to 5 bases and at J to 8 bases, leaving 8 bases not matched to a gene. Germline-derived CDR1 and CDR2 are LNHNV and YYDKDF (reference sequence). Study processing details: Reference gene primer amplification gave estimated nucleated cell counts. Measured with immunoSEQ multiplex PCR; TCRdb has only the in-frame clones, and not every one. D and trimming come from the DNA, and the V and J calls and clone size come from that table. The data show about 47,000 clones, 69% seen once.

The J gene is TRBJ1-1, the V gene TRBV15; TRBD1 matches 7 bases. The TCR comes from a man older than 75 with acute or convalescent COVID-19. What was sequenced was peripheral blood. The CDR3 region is CATSVPQGREAFF. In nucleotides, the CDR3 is TGTGCCACCAGCGTTCCACAGGGGAGGGAAGCTTTCTTT.